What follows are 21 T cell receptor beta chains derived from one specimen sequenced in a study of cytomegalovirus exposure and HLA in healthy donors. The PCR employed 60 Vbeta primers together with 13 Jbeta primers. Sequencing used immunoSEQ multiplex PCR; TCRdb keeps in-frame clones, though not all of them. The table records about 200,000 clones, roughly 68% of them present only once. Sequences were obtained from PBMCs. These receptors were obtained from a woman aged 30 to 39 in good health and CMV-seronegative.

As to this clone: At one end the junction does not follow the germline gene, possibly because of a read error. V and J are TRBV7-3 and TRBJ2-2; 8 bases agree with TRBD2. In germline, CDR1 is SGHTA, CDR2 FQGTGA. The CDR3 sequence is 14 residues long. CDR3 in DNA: TGTGCCAGCAGCGTAACCCGGGAGGGAGGGGAGCTGTTTTTT. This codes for CASSVTREGGELFF. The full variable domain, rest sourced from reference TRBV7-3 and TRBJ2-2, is GAGVSQTPSNKVTEKGKYVELRCDPISGHTALYWYRQSLGQGPEFLIYFQGTGAADDSGLPNDRFFAVRPEGSVSTLKIQRTERGDSAVYLCASSVTREGGELFFGEGSRLTVL.

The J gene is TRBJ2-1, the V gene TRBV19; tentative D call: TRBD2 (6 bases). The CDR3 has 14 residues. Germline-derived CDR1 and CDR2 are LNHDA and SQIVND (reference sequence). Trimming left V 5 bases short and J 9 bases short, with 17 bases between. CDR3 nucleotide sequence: TGTGCCAGTAGTGGGACTTCTCCCCTTGGTGAGCAGTTCTTC. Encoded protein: CASSGTSPLGEQFF.

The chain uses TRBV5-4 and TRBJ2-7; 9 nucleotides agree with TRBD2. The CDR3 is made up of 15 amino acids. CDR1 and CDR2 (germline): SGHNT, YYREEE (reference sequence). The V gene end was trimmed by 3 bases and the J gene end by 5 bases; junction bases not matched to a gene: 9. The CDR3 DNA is TGTGCCAGCAGCTCCGGCGGGGGGGCCTACGACGAGCAGTACTTC. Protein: CASSSGGGAYDEQYF.

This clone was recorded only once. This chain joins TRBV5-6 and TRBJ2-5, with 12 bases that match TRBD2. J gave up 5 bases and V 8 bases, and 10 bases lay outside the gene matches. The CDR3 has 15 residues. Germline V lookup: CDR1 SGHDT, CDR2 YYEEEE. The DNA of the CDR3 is TGTGCCAGTAAGGGGCTAGCGGGGGGGCACGAGACCCAGTACTTC. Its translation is CASKGLAGGHETQYF.

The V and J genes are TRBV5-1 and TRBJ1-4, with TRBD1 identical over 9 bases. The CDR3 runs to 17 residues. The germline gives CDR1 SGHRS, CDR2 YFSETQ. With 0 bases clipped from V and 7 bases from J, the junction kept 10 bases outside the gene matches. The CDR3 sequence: CASSLVTGGPLSEKLFF. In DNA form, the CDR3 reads TGCGCCAGCAGCTTGGTGACAGGGGGGCCGCTTAGTGAAAAACTGTTTTTT.

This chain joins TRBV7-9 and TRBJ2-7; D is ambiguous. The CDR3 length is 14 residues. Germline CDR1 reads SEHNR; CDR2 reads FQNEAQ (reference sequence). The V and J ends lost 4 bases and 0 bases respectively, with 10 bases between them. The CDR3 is CASSSTLSSYEQYF. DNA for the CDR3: TGTGCCAGCAGCTCGACACTTAGCTCCTACGAGCAGTACTTC.

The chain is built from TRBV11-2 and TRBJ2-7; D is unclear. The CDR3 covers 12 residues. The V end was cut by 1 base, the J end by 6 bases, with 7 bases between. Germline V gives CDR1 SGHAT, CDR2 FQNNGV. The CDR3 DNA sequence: TGTGCCAGCAGCTTAGGGGCAGTCGAGCAGTACTTC. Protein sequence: CASSLGAVEQYF. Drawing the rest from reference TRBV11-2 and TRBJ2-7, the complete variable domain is EAGVAQSPRYKIIEKRQSVAFWCNPISGHATLYWYQQILGQGPKLLIQFQNNGVVDDSQLPKDRFSAERLKGVDSTLKIQPAKLEDSAVYLCASSLGAVEQYFGPGTRLTVT.

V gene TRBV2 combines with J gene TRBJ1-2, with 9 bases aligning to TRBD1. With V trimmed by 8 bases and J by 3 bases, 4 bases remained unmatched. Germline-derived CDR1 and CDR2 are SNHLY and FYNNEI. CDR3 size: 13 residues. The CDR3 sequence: CASRDRADYGYTF. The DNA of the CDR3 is TGTGCCAGCCGGGACAGGGCGGACTATGGCTACACCTTC.

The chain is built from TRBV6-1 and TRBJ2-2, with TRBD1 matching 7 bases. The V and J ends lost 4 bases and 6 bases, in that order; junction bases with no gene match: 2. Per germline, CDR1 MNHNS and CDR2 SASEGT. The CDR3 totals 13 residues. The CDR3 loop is CASSATGAGELFF. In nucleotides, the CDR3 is TGTGCCAGCAGTGCTACAGGGGCCGGGGAGCTGTTTTTT.

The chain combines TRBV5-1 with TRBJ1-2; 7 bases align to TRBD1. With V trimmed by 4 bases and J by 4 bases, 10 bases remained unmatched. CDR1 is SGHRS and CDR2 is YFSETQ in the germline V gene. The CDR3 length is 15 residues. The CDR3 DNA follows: TGCGCCAGCAGCCTCACGACAGGGCCCTCCTATGGCTACACCTTC. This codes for CASSLTTGPSYGYTF.

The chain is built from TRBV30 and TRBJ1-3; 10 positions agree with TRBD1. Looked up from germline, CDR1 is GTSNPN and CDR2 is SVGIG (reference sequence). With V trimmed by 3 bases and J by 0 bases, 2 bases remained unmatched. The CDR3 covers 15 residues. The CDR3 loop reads CAWRGQGTSGNTIYF. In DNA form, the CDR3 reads TGTGCCTGGAGGGGACAGGGGACCTCTGGAAACACCATATATTTT.

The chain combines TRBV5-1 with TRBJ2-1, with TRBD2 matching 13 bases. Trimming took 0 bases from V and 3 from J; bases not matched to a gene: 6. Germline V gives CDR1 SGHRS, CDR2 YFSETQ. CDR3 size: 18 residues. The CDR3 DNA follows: TGCGCCAGCAGCTTGGTTTATGGACTAGCGGGGGACTACAATGAGCAGTTCTTC. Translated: CASSLVYGLAGDYNEQFF.

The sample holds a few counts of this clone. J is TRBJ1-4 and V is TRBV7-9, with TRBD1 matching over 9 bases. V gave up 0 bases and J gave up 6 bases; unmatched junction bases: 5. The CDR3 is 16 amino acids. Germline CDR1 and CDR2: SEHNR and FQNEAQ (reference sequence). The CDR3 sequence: CASSLARTGEYEKLFF. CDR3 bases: TGTGCCAGCAGCTTAGCTAGGACAGGGGAGTATGAAAAACTGTTTTTT.

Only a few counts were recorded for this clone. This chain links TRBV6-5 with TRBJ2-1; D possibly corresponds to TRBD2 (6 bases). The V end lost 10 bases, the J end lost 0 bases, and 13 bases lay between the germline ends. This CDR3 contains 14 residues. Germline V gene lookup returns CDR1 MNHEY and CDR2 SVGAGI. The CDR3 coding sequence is TGTGCCACGGGAGACTCCAGCTCCTACAATGAGCAGTTCTTC. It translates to CATGDSSSYNEQFF.

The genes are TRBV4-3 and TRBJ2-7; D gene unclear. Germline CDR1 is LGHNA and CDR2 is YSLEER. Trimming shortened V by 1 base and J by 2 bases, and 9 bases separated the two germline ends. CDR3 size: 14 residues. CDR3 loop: CASSQVVATYEQYF. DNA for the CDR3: TGCGCCAGCAGCCAAGTAGTTGCGACCTACGAGCAGTACTTC.

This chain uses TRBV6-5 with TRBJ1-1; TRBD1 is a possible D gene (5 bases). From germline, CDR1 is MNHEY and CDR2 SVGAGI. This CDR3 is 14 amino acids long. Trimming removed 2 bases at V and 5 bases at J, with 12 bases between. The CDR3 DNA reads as TGTGCCAGCAGTTACCGGATGGAGGGGACTGAAGCTTTCTTT. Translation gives CASSYRMEGTEAFF.

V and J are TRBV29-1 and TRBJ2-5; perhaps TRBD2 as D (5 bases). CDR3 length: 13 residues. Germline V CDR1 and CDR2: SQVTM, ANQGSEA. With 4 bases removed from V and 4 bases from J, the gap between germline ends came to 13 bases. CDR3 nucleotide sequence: TGCAGCGTTGCCTCGGACTTAGGAGAGACCCAGTACTTC. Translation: CSVASDLGETQYF.

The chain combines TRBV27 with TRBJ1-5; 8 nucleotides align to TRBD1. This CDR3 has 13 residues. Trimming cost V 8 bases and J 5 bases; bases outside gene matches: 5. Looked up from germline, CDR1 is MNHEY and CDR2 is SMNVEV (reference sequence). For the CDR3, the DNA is TGTGCCAGCCGGGGACAGGAGTATCAGCCCCAGCATTTT. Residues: CASRGQEYQPQHF.

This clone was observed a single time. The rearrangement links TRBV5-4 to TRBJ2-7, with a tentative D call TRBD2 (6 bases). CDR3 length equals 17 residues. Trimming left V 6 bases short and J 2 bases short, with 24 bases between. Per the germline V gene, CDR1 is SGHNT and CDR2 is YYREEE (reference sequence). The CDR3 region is CASTLTSLGRRPYEQYF. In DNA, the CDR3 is TGTGCCAGCACCCTCACATCTCTGGGGAGGCGCCCCTACGAGCAGTACTTC.

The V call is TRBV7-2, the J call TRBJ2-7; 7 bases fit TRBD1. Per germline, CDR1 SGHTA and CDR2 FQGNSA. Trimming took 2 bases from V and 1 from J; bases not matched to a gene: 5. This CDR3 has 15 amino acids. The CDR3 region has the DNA TGTGCCAGCAGCTTAACGTGGGACAGATCCTACGAGCAGTACTTC. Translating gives CASSLTWDRSYEQYF. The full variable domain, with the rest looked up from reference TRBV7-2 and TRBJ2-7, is GAGVSQSPSNKVTEKGKDVELRCDPISGHTALYWYRQSLGQGLEFLIYFQGNSAPDKSGLPSDRFSAERTGGSVSTLTIQRTQQEDSAVYLCASSLTWDRSYEQYFGPGTRLTVT.

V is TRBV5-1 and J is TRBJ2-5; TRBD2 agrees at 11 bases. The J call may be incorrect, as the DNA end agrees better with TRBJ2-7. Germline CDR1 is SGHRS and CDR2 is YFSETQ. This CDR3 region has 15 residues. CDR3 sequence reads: CASSFLAGGPYEQYF. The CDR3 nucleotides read TGCGCCAGCAGCTTCTTAGCGGGGGGGCCCTACGAGCAGTACTTC.